This TCR beta chain was profiled in a study of T-cell memory formation after mild COVID-19. Study-wide results and caveats: Some responding clones appeared in pre-infection memory, suggesting cross-reactive memory joined. The CD4+ clones that contracted clustered mainly within CM and EM, and the CD8+ clones concentrated in EMRA.

About this clonotype itself: What it binds is unknown.

TCRdb re-called the 5' RACE reads with MiXCR, one entry per CDR3 protein. Found here are about 290,000 distinct CDR3 sequences, about 16% of them singletons; the top ten hold around a fifth. Trimming took 5 bases from V and 6 from J, leaving 16 bases between them. The CDR3 sequence is 14 residues long. The germline CDR1 and CDR2 sequences are LGHNA and YSLEER. This receptor was obtained from a man aged 18 to 29 who had mild COVID-19 (a few samples of this study predate the infection). Cell type and time point are not known. This chain uses TRBV4-3 with TRBJ1-2; the D gene is possibly TRBD1 (5 bases). Sequencing was carried out using PBMCs or a T cell subset sorted from them (not recorded which). The CDR3 loop is CASSYSGPSDGYTF. The CDR3 coding sequence is TGCGCCAGCAGCTATTCGGGACCGAGCGATGGCTACACCTTC.